The rows below give T cell receptor beta chains drawn from one sample of a study of shared clonotypes between healthy human individuals. Sequenced by immunoSEQ multiplex PCR; TCRdb stores in-frame clones only, minus some. This table holds fewer than 400,000 clones, less than 85% found once. Sequencing was carried out using memory CD4+ T cells sorted from blood. The receptors were sampled from a man between 25 and 39 years old in good health. CDR3s include the opening cysteine and the closing phenylalanine or tryptophan. The D gene is left open where the match is weak. The listing skips clone size in some rows; elsewhere it reads once, few, many or a size class.

clone_size	j_call	v_call	d_call	cdr3_nt	cdr3_aa
-	TRBJ2-7	TRBV19	TRBD1	TGTGCCAGACCCCCGGGACAGAGATTCTACGAGCAGTACTTC	CARPPGQRFYEQYF
-	TRBJ1-6	TRBV5-1	TRBD1	TGCGCCAGCAGCTTGACTGCGGGGACAGCGAATTCACCCCTCCACTTT	CASSLTAGTANSPLHF
-	TRBJ2-7	TRBV28	TRBD2	TGTGCCAGCAGCTCCGGGACTAGCGGGGCAATGCGGTACTTC	CASSSGTSGAMRYF
few	TRBJ1-1	TRBV28	-	TGTGCCAGCAGTACCGACAGGAGGAACACTGAAGCTTTCTTT	CASSTDRRNTEAFF
-	TRBJ1-5	TRBV10-3	-	TGTGCCATCAGTGAGATGGGGGATCGGCCCCAGCATTTT	CAISEMGDRPQHF
-	TRBJ2-3	TRBV7-9	-	TGTGCCAGCAGCTCCGGAGGGGCAAGCACAGATACGCAGTATTTT	CASSSGGASTDTQYF
-	TRBJ2-1	TRBV10-3	-	TGTGCCATCAGTGAGTCGTATCCCTACAATGAGCAGTTCTTC	CAISESYPYNEQFF
many	TRBJ2-1	TRBV4-3	-	TGCGCCAGCAGCCCCATGAAAGAGCCAGGGCCCACTAACAATGAGCAGTTCTTC	CASSPMKEPGPTNNEQFF
once	TRBJ2-5	TRBV5-4	TRBD1	TGTGCCAGCAGCAACCAGGGGGAAGAGACCCAGTACTTC	CASSNQGEETQYF
-	TRBJ2-1	TRBV6-5	TRBD2	TGTGCCAGCAGTCTAGCGGGAGGGGCATACAATGAGCAGTTCTTC	CASSLAGGAYNEQFF
-	TRBJ1-4	TRBV29-1	-	TGCAGCTCTAGGACAGCAACTAATGAAAAACTGTTTTTT	CSSRTATNEKLFF
few	TRBJ2-7	TRBV27	TRBD1	TGTGCCAGCAGCTCCGGGACAGGGAAATACGAGCAGTACTTC	CASSSGTGKYEQYF
-	TRBJ2-2	TRBV7-9	TRBD1	TGTGCCAGCGGCGCGAGGGACAGCTATACCGGGGAGCTGTTTTTT	CASGARDSYTGELFF
once	TRBJ1-1	TRBV5-4	-	TGTGCCAGCAGCTTGATTCCCCGCAACACTGAAGCTTTCTTT	CASSLIPRNTEAFF
once	TRBJ1-1	TRBV4-1	-	TGCGCCAGCAGCCAAGGGGTCGCGCTCCCTGAAGCTTTCTTT	CASSQGVALPEAFF
-	TRBJ2-1	TRBV5-4	TRBD2	TGTGCCAGCAGCGCCGTCAGCGGGAGTACGAATGAGCAGTTCTTC	CASSAVSGSTNEQFF
-	TRBJ2-1	TRBV28	-	TGTGCCAGCAAAGGGCTAGCGAGTTACAATGAGCAGTTCTTC	CASKGLASYNEQFF
-	TRBJ2-7	TRBV29-1	TRBD1	TGCAGCGCGGGACAGGGGGTATACGAGCAGTACTTC	CSAGQGVYEQYF
-	TRBJ2-7	TRBV18	-	TGTGCCAGCTCACCGAAGGGGGACCATGATGGCGGGAGCTGGTTCGAGCAGTACTTC	CASSPKGDHDGGSWFEQYF
-	TRBJ2-5	TRBV28	-	TGTGCCAGCAGGGGGGGAGTGCAGACCCAGTACTTC	CASRGGVQTQYF
-	TRBJ2-1	TRBV11-2	-	TGTGCCAGCAGCTTAGAGCCTATGTGGTTCGGGGAGCAGTTCTTC	CASSLEPMWFGEQFF
-	TRBJ2-7	TRBV6-5	TRBD1	TGTGCCAGCAAGCGGGACAGGGTGTCTTACGAGCAGTACTTC	CASKRDRVSYEQYF
-	TRBJ1-2	TRBV30	TRBD1	TGTGCCTGGAGTGCCGACAGGGTACTGTTGTATCGCTATGGCTACACCTTC	CAWSADRVLLYRYGYTF
-	TRBJ2-7	TRBV9	-	TGTGCCAGCAGCGTGAGTCCAGGGACACTTGGTTACGAGCAGTACTTC	CASSVSPGTLGYEQYF
-	TRBJ1-4	TRBV29-1	-	TGCAGCGTTGAATTAGGGCAGGGCGAAAAACTGTTTTTT	CSVELGQGEKLFF
-	TRBJ1-6	TRBV29-1	-	TGCAGCGTCCAGATGGGTTCGATTAATTCACCCCTCCACTTT	CSVQMGSINSPLHF
-	TRBJ1-1	TRBV29-1	TRBD1	TGCAGCGTGCCAAATACGGACAGGGTTTTAGCTGAAGCTTTCTTT	CSVPNTDRVLAEAFF
-	TRBJ2-1	TRBV2	-	TGTGCCAGCAAGGTAGCTCTACTCCCCTACAATGAGCAGTTCTTC	CASKVALLPYNEQFF
few	TRBJ2-7	TRBV6-5	-	TGTGCCAGCAGTTTCCGACACTCAGAGTACGAGCAGTACTTC	CASSFRHSEYEQYF
once	TRBJ2-1	TRBV6-5	-	TGTGCCACCTTGTCTTATAGCGGTGAGCAGTTCTTC	CATLSYSGEQFF
once	TRBJ1-3	TRBV7-2	TRBD1	TGTGCCAGCAGTCCTGACAGGGGGTCTGGAAACACCATATATTTT	CASSPDRGSGNTIYF
-	TRBJ2-5	TRBV5-6	TRBD2	TGTGCCAGCAGCTTGGTCGGACTAGCGCAAGAGACCCAGTACTTC	CASSLVGLAQETQYF
once	TRBJ2-1	TRBV6-5	TRBD1	TGTGCCAGCAGCCAACAGGGGCCTACCTACAATGAGCAGTTCTTC	CASSQQGPTYNEQFF
-	TRBJ2-4	TRBV7-8	-	TGTGCCAGCAGCCGCGGCCGTAAAAACATTCAGTACTTC	CASSRGRKNIQYF
-	TRBJ1-5	TRBV2	-	TGTGCCAGCACGGGACCTAATAGCAATCAGCCCCAGCATTTT	CASTGPNSNQPQHF
-	TRBJ2-3	TRBV5-1	TRBD1	TGCGCCAGCAGCTCCTCAGGGACAGGGAGATATACGCAGTATTTT	CASSSSGTGRYTQYF
-	TRBJ2-1	TRBV4-1	-	TGCGCCAGCAGCCAAGAGGGGGGTCTAAGCCACAATGAGCAGCTCTTC	CASSQEGGLSHNEQLF
once	TRBJ1-5	TRBV6-1	TRBD1	TGTGCCAGCAGTGATGGACAGGGAGGAACCTCCCATCAGCCCCAGCATTTT	CASSDGQGGTSHQPQHF
-	TRBJ2-6	TRBV4-2	TRBD2	TGTGCCAGCAGCCCTCTAGCGGGGTCTGGGGCCAACGTCCTGACTTTC	CASSPLAGSGANVLTF
once	TRBJ2-7	TRBV5-4	TRBD2	TGTGCCAGCAGCTTGGCCGGGGAGGGTGTCTCCTACGAGCAGTACTTC	CASSLAGEGVSYEQYF
once	TRBJ2-1	TRBV7-9	TRBD2	TGTGCCAGCAGCTTAGTGCGGACTAGTCGTGGTATTTCCAATGAGCAGTTCTTC	CASSLVRTSRGISNEQFF
-	TRBJ1-3	TRBV28	-	TGTGCCAGCACCCTGGGGGGCAGGATCTCTGGAAACACCATATATTTT	CASTLGGRISGNTIYF
-	TRBJ2-6	TRBV6-5	-	TGTGCCAGCAGTTACTTGGGGGCGGAGGGGGCCAACGTCCTGACTTTC	CASSYLGAEGANVLTF
-	TRBJ1-2	TRBV29-1	-	TGCAGCCTCCGGAGGTCTGATGGCTACACCTTC	CSLRRSDGYTF
-	TRBJ2-7	TRBV25-1	TRBD2	TGTGCCAGCAGTGTCCCCCCCGGGACTAGACCCTACGAGCAGTACTTC	CASSVPPGTRPYEQYF
-	TRBJ1-5	TRBV11-2	-	TGTGCCAGCAGCTCCGACTTAGGGCAGCCCCAGCATTTT	CASSSDLGQPQHF
-	TRBJ2-1	TRBV7-2	-	TGTGCCAGCAGCCTAACCACCCCGGGGGTTAGCCGCGAGCAGTTCTTC	CASSLTTPGVSREQFF
-	TRBJ2-5	TRBV9	-	TGTGCCAGCAGCGTAGATTCGACAAGACAAGAGACCCAGTACTTC	CASSVDSTRQETQYF
-	TRBJ2-7	TRBV7-8	TRBD1	TGTGCCAGCAGCTTATTGGGACAGGGGGTCGAGCAGTACTTC	CASSLLGQGVEQYF
-	TRBJ2-2	TRBV6-1	-	TGTGCCAGCAGGATACAGGGTAGGGGTATCGGGGAGCTGTTTTTT	CASRIQGRGIGELFF
-	TRBJ1-3	TRBV4-1	-	TGCGCCAGCAGCCAACAGACTAGAACAGGAGGCAACTCTGGAAACACCATATATTTT	CASSQQTRTGGNSGNTIYF